These 21 T cell receptor beta chains share one sample of origin, sequenced in a study of T cell repertoires in cytomegalovirus infection. TCRdb itself ran the reads through MiXCR, one entry per CDR3 protein. The sample has fewer than 550,000 distinct CDR3 sequences, about 17% seen once. Sequencing was done on a sample of CD8+ T cells from PBMCs. The receptors come from a human donor in good health (CMV status not recorded). Some clones in this sample may be carry-over from other donors' samples.

In its sample, this clonotype was seen many times. This chain links TRBV7-3 with TRBJ2-5, with D possibly being TRBD1 (5 bases). V lost 0 bases and J 3 bases, leaving 8 bases between the germline ends. Per the germline V gene, CDR1 is SGHTA and CDR2 is FQGTGA. This CDR3 has 14 residues. This CDR3 reads CASSLTSREETQYF. DNA for the CDR3: TGTGCCAGCAGCTTAACGAGCAGGGAAGAGACCCAGTACTTC.

Ten or more counts support this clonotype. The chain recombines TRBV7-9 with TRBJ1-1, with 7 bases that match TRBD1. V shed 2 bases and J 3 bases; nucleotides not matched to a gene: 21. Germline lookup yields CDR1 SEHNR and CDR2 FQNEAQ (reference sequence). This CDR3 comprises 20 residues. The CDR3 loop is CASSLRGTRLYRGSDTEAFF. CDR3 DNA sequence: TGTGCCAGCAGCTTAAGAGGGACGCGTCTGTACAGGGGTTCGGACACTGAAGCTTTCTTT.

This clonotype was seen only a few times. The rearrangement uses TRBV10-3 and TRBJ2-3, with 10 bases matching TRBD1. The CDR3 has 14 residues. J was trimmed by 6 bases and V by 8 bases; bases with no gene match: 8. The V gene's germline CDR1 is ENHRY and CDR2 SYGVKD. As DNA, the CDR3 is TGTGCCATCGGACAGGGGGGAGCATTGGATACGCAGTATTTT. Its translation: CAIGQGGALDTQYF.

The sample holds a few counts of this clonotype. The chain recombines TRBV4-1 with TRBJ1-1; no clear D. The length of the CDR3 is 15 residues. V lost 4 bases to trimming and J lost 3 bases, with 15 bases between them. Germline V gene data show CDR1 as MGHRA and CDR2 as YSYEKL. The CDR3 DNA sequence: TGCGCCAGCAGCCCCGGGGTAGGGAGTTACACTGAAGCTTTCTTT. Translation gives CASSPGVGSYTEAFF.

With respect to this clonotype: A clone one base away is much larger, so this may be a read error. This chain links TRBV6-6 with TRBJ2-2; a possible D gene is TRBD2 (6 bases). The CDR3 spans 14 residues. Germline CDR1 and CDR2: MNHNY and SVGAGI (reference sequence). The CDR3 region has the DNA TGTGTCAGCAGACCCGGGACTGACACCGGGGAGCTGTTTTTT. Its protein is CVSRPGTDTGELFF.

In its sample, this clonotype was seen a few times. The chain recombines TRBV5-1 with TRBJ2-3; 11 nucleotides line up with TRBD1. The CDR3 contains 17 residues. In germline, CDR1 is SGHRS, CDR2 YFSETQ. V was clipped by 1 base and J by 3 bases; unmatched bases: 7. CDR3 sequence reads: CASSLTRTGGLTDTQYF. The CDR3 DNA reads as TGCGCCAGCAGCTTGACAAGGACAGGGGGCCTGACAGATACGCAGTATTTT.

This chain joins TRBV6-5 and TRBJ2-7; D may be TRBD2 (7 bases). V lost 2 bases, J lost 4 bases, and 18 bases lay in between. This CDR3 comprises 16 residues. Looked up from germline, CDR1 is MNHEY and CDR2 is SVGAGI. The CDR3 spells CASSYGGGAEGYEQYF. CDR3 nucleotide sequence: TGTGCCAGCAGTTACGGGGGGGGGGCCGAGGGATACGAGCAGTACTTC.

This clonotype was seen more than once but under ten times. The chain carries TRBV27 and TRBJ2-3; D gene ambiguous. The germline V and J ends were trimmed by 10 bases and 2 bases, with 16 bases remaining between them. The CDR3 is 14 residues long. Germline CDR1 and CDR2: MNHEY and SMNVEV (reference sequence). The chain's CDR3 is CATSASAVTDTQYF. CDR3 in DNA: TGTGCCACCTCAGCCAGCGCCGTCACAGATACGCAGTATTTT.

This clonotype came up many times. The chain combines TRBV7-3 with TRBJ2-1; D is ambiguous. Germline lookup yields CDR1 SGHTA and CDR2 FQGTGA. The CDR3 runs 13 residues. Trimming shortened V by 5 bases and J by 0 bases, and 5 bases separated the two germline ends. CDR3 nucleotide sequence: TGTGCCAGCAGCCACGACTCCTACAATGAGCAGTTCTTC. This codes for CASSHDSYNEQFF.

This clonotype was recorded a few times. The gene calls are TRBV2 and TRBJ2-1; TRBD2 matches at 10 bases. Germline V gives CDR1 SNHLY, CDR2 FYNNEI. V was pared by 1 base and J by 7 bases, with 16 bases of the junction left unmatched. CDR3 size: 19 residues. The CDR3 spells CASSEGDPSGRTPLNEQFF. CDR3 nucleotides: TGTGCCAGCAGTGAAGGGGATCCTAGCGGGAGAACTCCTTTGAATGAGCAGTTCTTC.

The gene calls are TRBV6-1 and TRBJ1-3; 7 bases line up with TRBD1. CDR1 is MNHNS and CDR2 is SASEGT in the germline V gene. V shed 8 bases and J 1 base; nucleotides not matched to a gene: 8. The CDR3 sequence is 15 residues long. The CDR3 DNA reads as TGTGCCAGCCTAAAGGGGACAGCTTCTGGAAACACCATATATTTT. Translating it yields CASLKGTASGNTIYF.

Ten or more counts support this clonotype. This chain uses TRBV11-3 with TRBJ2-1; 8 nucleotides align to TRBD2. V shed 5 bases and J 6 bases; nucleotides not matched to a gene: 9. Germline loops: CDR1 SGHNT, CDR2 YENEEA. CDR3 length: 15 amino acids. CDR3 region: CASSPRGLGGNEQFF. DNA for the CDR3: TGTGCCAGCAGCCCCCGGGGACTAGGGGGCAATGAGCAGTTCTTC.

This clonotype came up many times. This chain links TRBV27 with TRBJ1-1; 10 nucleotides align to TRBD1. The CDR3 is 15 amino acids. Germline trimming cut 5 bases from V and 4 bases from J; bases unmatched to any gene: 7. Germline V lookup: CDR1 MNHEY, CDR2 SMNVEV (reference sequence). DNA for the CDR3: TGTGCCAGCAGTCTACGCCGGGACAGGGGCACTGAAGCTTTCTTT. Its translation is CASSLRRDRGTEAFF.

V and J are TRBV5-4 and TRBJ1-5; D is uncertain. The germline V gene encodes CDR1 SGHNT and CDR2 YYREEE (reference sequence). The V and J ends lost 2 bases and 9 bases respectively, with 12 bases between them. The CDR3 has 13 residues. The CDR3 sequence: CASSFGLTRPQHF. Here the CDR3 DNA reads TGTGCCAGCAGCTTCGGACTCACGCGGCCCCAGCATTTT.

In its sample, this clonotype was seen a few times. The chain carries TRBV20-1 and TRBJ2-7; 13 bases are shared with TRBD2. The trim removed 6 bases at V and 3 bases at J, leaving 17 bases unmatched. The CDR3 loop spans 18 amino acids. Germline CDR1 DFQATT, CDR2 SNEGSKA (reference sequence). The DNA for the CDR3 is TGCAGTGCGGACGCCGGGACTAGCGGGAAGTGGGGCCTCTACGAGCAGTACTTC. Amino acids: CSADAGTSGKWGLYEQYF.

The chain joins TRBV3-1 to TRBJ2-7; 11 bases are shared with TRBD1. Trimming cost V 4 bases and J 4 bases; bases outside gene matches: 6. Germline-derived CDR1 and CDR2 are LGHDT and YNNKEL (reference sequence). The CDR3 contains 15 residues. The CDR3 protein is CASSPGTGGGYEQYF. CDR3 nucleotide sequence: TGTGCCAGCAGCCCCGGGACAGGGGGAGGATACGAGCAGTACTTC.

This clonotype was detected a few times. The chain combines TRBV5-1 with TRBJ2-7; 13 nucleotides line up with TRBD2. CDR3 length: 17 residues. J gave up 2 bases and V 4 bases, and 9 bases lay outside the gene matches. The germline V gene has CDR1 SGHRS and CDR2 YFSETQ. The CDR3 nucleotides read TGCGCCAGCAGCCGAAGGACTAGCGGGGGCCGAGCCTACGAGCAGTACTTC. Translated, it gives CASSRRTSGGRAYEQYF.

In its sample, this clonotype was seen many times. The J gene is TRBJ2-1, the V gene TRBV11-2; 10 positions match TRBD2. J was trimmed by 3 bases and V by 1 base; bases with no gene match: 9. The CDR3 spans 18 residues. Germline loops: CDR1 SGHAT, CDR2 FQNNGV. In nucleotides, the CDR3 is TGTGCCAGCAGCTTAGTCAGGCTAGCGGGGGACCTCTACAATGAGCAGTTCTTC. Protein: CASSLVRLAGDLYNEQFF.

The chain carries TRBV9 and TRBJ1-2; D is unresolved. The germline CDR1 and CDR2 sequences are SGDLS and YYNGEE. V lost 0 bases and J lost 3, with 6 bases in between. The CDR3 has 13 residues. Here the CDR3 DNA reads TGTGCCAGCAGCGTAGGTGGAGACTATGGCTACACCTTC. Amino acids: CASSVGGDYGYTF.

The sample holds many counts of this clonotype. V usage is TRBV5-6 and J usage is TRBJ1-4; D is unclear. The ends were cut back, 0 bases at V and 11 bases at J, with 14 bases in the middle. Germline CDR1 SGHDT, CDR2 YYEEEE. CDR3 length equals 14 residues. CDR3 residues: CASSLDADFGKLFF. The CDR3 DNA is TGTGCCAGCAGCTTGGATGCCGACTTCGGTAAACTGTTTTTT.

In its sample, this clonotype was seen many times. V and J are TRBV6-6 and TRBJ1-5; 10 positions match TRBD1. Germline CDR1 is MNHNY and CDR2 is SVGAGI (reference sequence). The CDR3 is 16 residues long. V gave up 0 bases and J gave up 5 bases; unmatched junction bases: 4. CDR3 nucleotides: TGTGCCAGCAGTTACTCCGTGGGACAGGGGCATCAGCCCCAGCATTTT. Its translation is CASSYSVGQGHQPQHF.